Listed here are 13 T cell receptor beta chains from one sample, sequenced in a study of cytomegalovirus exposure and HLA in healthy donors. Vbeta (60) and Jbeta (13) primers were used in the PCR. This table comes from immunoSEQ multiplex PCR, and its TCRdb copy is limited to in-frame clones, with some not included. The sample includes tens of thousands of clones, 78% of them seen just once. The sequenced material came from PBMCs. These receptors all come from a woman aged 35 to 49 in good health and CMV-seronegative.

The CDR3 DNA is TGTGCCAGCAGCTTTACCGCGGGACCTAACACCGGGGAGCTGTTTTTT. Amino acid sequence: CASSFTAGPNTGELFF. The chain joins TRBV11-3 to TRBJ2-2; tentative D call: TRBD2 (6 bases). There are 16 residues in the CDR3. V was cut by 3 bases and J by 2 bases, with 13 bases left in between. Germline CDR1 and CDR2: SGHNT and YENEEA.

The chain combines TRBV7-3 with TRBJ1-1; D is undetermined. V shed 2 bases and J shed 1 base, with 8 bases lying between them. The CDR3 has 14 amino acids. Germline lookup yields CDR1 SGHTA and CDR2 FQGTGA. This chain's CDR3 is CASSLSPGNTEAFF. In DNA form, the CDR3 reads TGTGCCAGCAGCTTATCTCCAGGGAACACTGAAGCTTTCTTT. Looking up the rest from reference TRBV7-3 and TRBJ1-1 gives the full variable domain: GAGVSQTPSNKVTEKGKYVELRCDPISGHTALYWYRQSLGQGPEFLIYFQGTGAADDSGLPNDRFFAVRPEGSVSTLKIQRTERGDSAVYLCASSLSPGNTEAFFGQGTRLTVV.

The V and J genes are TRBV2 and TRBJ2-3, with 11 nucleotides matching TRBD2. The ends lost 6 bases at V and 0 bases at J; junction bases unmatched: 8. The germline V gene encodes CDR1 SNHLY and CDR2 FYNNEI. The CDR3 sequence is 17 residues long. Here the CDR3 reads CASRALAGGSSTDTQYF. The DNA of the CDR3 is TGTGCCAGCAGAGCCCTAGCGGGAGGAAGTAGCACAGATACGCAGTATTTT.

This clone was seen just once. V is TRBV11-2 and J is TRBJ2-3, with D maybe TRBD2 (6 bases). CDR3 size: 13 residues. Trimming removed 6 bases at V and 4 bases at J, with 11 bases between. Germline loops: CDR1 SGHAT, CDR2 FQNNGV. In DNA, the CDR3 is TGTGCCAGCAGGAGAGGCGGGGCAGATACGCAGTATTTT. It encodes CASRRGGADTQYF.

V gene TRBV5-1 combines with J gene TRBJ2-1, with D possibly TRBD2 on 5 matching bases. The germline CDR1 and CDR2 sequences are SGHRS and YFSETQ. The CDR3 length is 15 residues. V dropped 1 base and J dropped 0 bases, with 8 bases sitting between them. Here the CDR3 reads CASSLNAGSYNEQFF. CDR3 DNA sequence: TGCGCCAGCAGCTTGAATGCGGGCTCCTACAATGAGCAGTTCTTC.

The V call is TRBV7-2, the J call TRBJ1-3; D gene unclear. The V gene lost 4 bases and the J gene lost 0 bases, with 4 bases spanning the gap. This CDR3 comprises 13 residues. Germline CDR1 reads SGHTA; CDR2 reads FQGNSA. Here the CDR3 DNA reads TGTGCCAGCAGCTCAGACTCTGGAAACACCATATATTTT. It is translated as CASSSDSGNTIYF.

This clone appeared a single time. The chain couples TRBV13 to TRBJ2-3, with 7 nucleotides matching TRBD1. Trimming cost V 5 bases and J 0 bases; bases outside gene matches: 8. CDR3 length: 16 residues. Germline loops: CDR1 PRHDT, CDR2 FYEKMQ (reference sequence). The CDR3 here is CASSPGTASSTDTQYF. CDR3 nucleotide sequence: TGTGCCAGCAGCCCAGGGACAGCAAGTAGCACAGATACGCAGTATTTT.

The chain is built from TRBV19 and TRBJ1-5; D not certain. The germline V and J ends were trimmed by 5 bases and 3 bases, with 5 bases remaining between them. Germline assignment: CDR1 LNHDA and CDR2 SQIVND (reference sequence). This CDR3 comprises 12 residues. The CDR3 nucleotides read TGTGCCAGTAGTCCTTTCAATCAGCCCCAGCATTTT. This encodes CASSPFNQPQHF.

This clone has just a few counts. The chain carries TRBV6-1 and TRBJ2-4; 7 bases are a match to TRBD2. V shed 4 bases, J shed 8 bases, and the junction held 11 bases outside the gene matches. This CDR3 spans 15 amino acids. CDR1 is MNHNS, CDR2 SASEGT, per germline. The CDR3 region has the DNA TGTGCCAGCAGTGGGGAAGGACTAGGCGCTGACATTCAGTACTTC. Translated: CASSGEGLGADIQYF.

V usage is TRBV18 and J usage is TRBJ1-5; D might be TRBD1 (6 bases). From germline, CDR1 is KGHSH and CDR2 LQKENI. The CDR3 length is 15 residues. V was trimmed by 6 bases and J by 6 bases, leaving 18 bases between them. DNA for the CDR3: TGTGCCAGCTCGCTGGACAGAGACATTACTCAGCCCCAGCATTTT. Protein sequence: CASSLDRDITQPQHF.

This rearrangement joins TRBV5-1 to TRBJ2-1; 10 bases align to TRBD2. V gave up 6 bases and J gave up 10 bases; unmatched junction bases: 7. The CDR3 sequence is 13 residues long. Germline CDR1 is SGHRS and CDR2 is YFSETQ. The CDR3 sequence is CASNRGLAKEQFF. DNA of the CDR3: TGCGCCAGCAACAGGGGACTAGCGAAGGAGCAGTTCTTC.

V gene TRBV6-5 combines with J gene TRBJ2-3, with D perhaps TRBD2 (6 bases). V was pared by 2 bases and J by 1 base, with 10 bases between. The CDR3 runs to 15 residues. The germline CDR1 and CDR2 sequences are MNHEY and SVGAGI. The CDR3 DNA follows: TGTGCCAGCAGTTACGGTAGGAGGGGCACAGATACGCAGTATTTT. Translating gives CASSYGRRGTDTQYF.

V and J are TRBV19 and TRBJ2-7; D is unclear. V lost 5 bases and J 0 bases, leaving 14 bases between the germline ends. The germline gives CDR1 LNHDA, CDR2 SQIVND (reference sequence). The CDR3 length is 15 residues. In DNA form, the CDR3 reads TGTGCCAGTAGTCTTCTTGCAGGTACCTCCTACGAGCAGTACTTC. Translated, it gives CASSLLAGTSYEQYF.